Sequencing of this T cell receptor (beta chain) was carried out in a study of shared clonotypes between healthy human individuals. On the study more broadly: CD8 memory received one plate per donor, CD8 naive two, CD4 memory three and CD4 naive three. Study observations and caveats: Non-shared clonotypes were found to have lower generation probabilities than the clonotypes that were shared by all four of the sorted-subset donors. Between a handful of donors, naive CD4 clonotypes were shared at a level of approximately 5%.

Samples underwent the assay at deep level. The method was immunoSEQ multiplex PCR; TCRdb's version includes in-frame clones alone and lacks a portion of them. The table records nearly 2 million clones, approximately 94% of them present only once. Details on this clone: Its antigen is still unknown.

Only CD45RO-negative cells positively selected for CCR7 counted as naive CD8 cells, so terminally differentiated effector memory CD45RA+ cells were excluded. The clonotype was recovered from a man between 18 and 29 years old in good health. The sequencing input was naive CD8+ T cells sorted from blood.

The CDR3 region is CASSLVPGLEYGYTF. The DNA of the CDR3 is TGTGCCAGCAGCTTAGTCCCAGGGTTAGAATATGGCTACACCTTC. The J gene is TRBJ1-2, the V gene TRBV11-2, with D perhaps TRBD1 (5 bases). Germline V CDR1 and CDR2: SGHAT, FQNNGV. This CDR3 spans 15 amino acids. Trimming left V 1 base short and J 5 bases short, with 14 bases between.